The clone carrying this T cell receptor beta chain has ten or more counts. This sample is part of a study of shared clonotypes between healthy human individuals. Overall study: A couple of women and a few men aged 18 to 49 made up the donors.

This CDR3 contains 15 residues. Trimming removed 4 bases from V and 4 bases from J, with 15 bases in between. The germline V gene has CDR1 SGDLS and CDR2 YYNGEE. It was across several immunoSEQ plates that each subset's genomic DNA was evenly split. Repertoires were generated with immunoSEQ multiplex PCR, while TCRdb's copy carries only in-frame clones and drops some. The repertoire holds fewer than 650,000 clones, with around 78% as singletons. Sequencing was performed on PBMCs. This sequence was found in a woman in her forties in good health. Some clones in this sample may be carry-over from other donors' samples. The rearrangement links TRBV9 to TRBJ2-1, with D possibly TRBD1 on 6 matching bases. In DNA, the CDR3 is TGTGCCAGCAGCTCTAGGGGGTCCGAATACAATGAGCAGTTCTTC. This encodes CASSSRGSEYNEQFF.